The sequence of this TCR beta chain was determined in a study of T cell responses to AZD1222 COVID-19 vaccine. In the case of this clone: What it binds is unknown.

Regarding the study as a whole: The study found vaccine-associated CD4 TCRs spanning spike, dominant at 160-218 and 743-854. The repertoires were collected only after the peak T cell response. Spike-specific TCR repertoires showed rising breadth and depth after two AZD1222 doses.

The CDR3 covers 16 residues. Germline CDR1 and CDR2: SGHRS and YFSETQ. V shed 4 bases and J shed 1 base, with 17 bases lying between them. Produced via immunoSEQ multiplex PCR; TCRdb's table is partial and in-frame only. The table shows roughly 120,000 clones, with 85% to 90% occurring only once. V and J are TRBV5-1 and TRBJ1-1; D perhaps matches TRBD1 (5 bases). This clonotype was obtained from an adult in good health. The specimen was peripheral blood, collected on day 0 of AZD1222 vaccination. The CDR3 is CASSPYMGQGNTEAFF. CDR3 in DNA: TGCGCCAGCAGCCCTTATATGGGGCAGGGGAACACTGAAGCTTTCTTT.